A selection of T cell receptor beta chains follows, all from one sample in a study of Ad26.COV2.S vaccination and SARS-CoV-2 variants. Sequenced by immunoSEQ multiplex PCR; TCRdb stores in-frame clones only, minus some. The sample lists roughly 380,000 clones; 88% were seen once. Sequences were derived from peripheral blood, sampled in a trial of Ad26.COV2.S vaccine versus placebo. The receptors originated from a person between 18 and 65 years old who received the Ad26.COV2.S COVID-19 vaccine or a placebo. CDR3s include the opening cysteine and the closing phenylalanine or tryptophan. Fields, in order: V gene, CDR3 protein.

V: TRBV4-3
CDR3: CASSQDRGTGTKNIQYF

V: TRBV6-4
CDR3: CASRARLRGGNTGELFF

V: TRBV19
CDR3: CASRQTGSYEQYF

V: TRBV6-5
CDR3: CASSRGLSDTQYF

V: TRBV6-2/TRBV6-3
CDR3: CASSYAGPGSNSPLHF

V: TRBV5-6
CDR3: CASSSGTGKGYTF

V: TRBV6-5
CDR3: CASSYPSGVGEQYF

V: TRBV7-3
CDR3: CASSSTGLGSGANVLTF

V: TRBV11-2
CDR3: CASSLSPSSYEQYF

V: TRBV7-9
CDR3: CASSWGRGTEAFF

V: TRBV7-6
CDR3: CASSSLSGGVQETQYF

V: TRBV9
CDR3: CASSVVGSTINEQFF

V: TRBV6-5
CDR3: CASRKRQGRTGELFF

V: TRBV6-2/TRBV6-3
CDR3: CASSYSAEQGISSTDTQYF

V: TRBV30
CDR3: CAANPGQGYNSPLHF

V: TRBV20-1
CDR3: CSANDGYEQYF

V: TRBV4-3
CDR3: CASSQSGAYEQYF

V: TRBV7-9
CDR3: CASRWDQKEETQYF

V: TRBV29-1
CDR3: CSARQGAGELFF

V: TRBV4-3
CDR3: CASSQDVEGAWGYTF

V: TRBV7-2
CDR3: CASSFYSQGNTIYF

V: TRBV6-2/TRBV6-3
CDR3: CASSYSRTGGAHGYTF

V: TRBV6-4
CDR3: CASSERQGSYNEQFF

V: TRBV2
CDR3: CASSESGVYEQYF

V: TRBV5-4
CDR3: CASSFYMNTEAFF

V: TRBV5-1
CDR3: CASSPGHGGGYSGNTIYF

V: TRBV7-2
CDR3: CASSPTTLSYNEQFF

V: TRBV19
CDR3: CASSIDQTGENHEQFF

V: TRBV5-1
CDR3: CASSSSISGGADYNEQFF

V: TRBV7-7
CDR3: CASSENPGQVNTGELFF

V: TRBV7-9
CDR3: CASSHRTGGFNEQFF

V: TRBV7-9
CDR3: CASRQGTEAFF

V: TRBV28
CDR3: CASSLVLAGGAGANVLTF

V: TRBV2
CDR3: CASSWDSYEQYF

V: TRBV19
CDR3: CASTLGLAGPSETQYF

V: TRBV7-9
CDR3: CASRPQGGSEKLFF

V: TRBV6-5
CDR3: CASSYLGGLNTEAFF

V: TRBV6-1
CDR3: CASSEARGRLTDTQYF

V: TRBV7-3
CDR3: CASATAGQVYNEQFF

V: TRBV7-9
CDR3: CASSLADINQPQHF

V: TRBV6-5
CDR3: CASNSRENTEAFF

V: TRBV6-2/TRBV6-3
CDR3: CASSDRAPPGEQYF

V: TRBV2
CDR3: CASSGTGISNQPQHF

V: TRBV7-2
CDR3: CASSVGTVTYEQYF

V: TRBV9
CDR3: CASSFRESGNTIYF

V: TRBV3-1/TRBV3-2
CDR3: CASSQHGDEKLFF

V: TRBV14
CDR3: CASSPSWGGGFTGELFF

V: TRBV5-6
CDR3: CASSLRPSKYQETQYF

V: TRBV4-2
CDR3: CASSPRDTSYEQYF

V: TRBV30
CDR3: CAWSGGYEQYF

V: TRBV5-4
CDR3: CASSLWGLDRRVQETQYF

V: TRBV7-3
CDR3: CASSREGGYNEQFF

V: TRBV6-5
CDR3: CASSYHGRKGNTIYF

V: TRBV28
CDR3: CASSLRGQGDSPLHF